The 12 T cell receptor beta chains below all came from one sample that was sequenced in a study of OX40 agonist ivuxolimab in advanced cancers. Clones were read by immunoSEQ multiplex PCR, and TCRdb kept only the in-frame ones, dropping some. The table has roughly 80,000 clones, around 86% seen once. The source was CD4+ or CD8+ T cells sorted from blood, collected in a trial of the OX40 agonist ivuxolimab. These receptors were obtained from an adult with an advanced solid tumor such as melanoma, head and neck, liver or kidney cancer.

The gene calls are TRBV29-1 and TRBJ1-2; maybe TRBD1 (5 bases). The germline gives CDR1 SQVTM, CDR2 ANQGSEA. V was clipped by 5 bases and J by 4 bases, with 14 bases between them. CDR3 length: 13 residues. The CDR3 region is CSVRDPVSYGYTF. The DNA for the CDR3 is TGCAGCGTTCGGGACCCGGTCTCCTATGGCTACACCTTC.

The chain recombines TRBV6-5 with TRBJ1-4; possible D gene TRBD1, 5 bases. There are 15 residues in the CDR3. The germline gives CDR1 MNHEY, CDR2 SVGAGI. Trimming left V 0 bases short and J 4 bases short, with 9 bases between. This chain's CDR3 is CASSYSAGRNEKLFF. CDR3 DNA sequence: TGTGCCAGCAGTTACTCCGCAGGGCGTAATGAAAAACTGTTTTTT.

The chain uses TRBV6-6 and TRBJ2-5; D is uncertain. Germline CDR1 is MNHNY and CDR2 is SVGAGI (reference sequence). The ends were cut back, 8 bases at V and 3 bases at J, with 19 bases in the middle. CDR3 length: 15 amino acids. The CDR3 bases are TGTGCCAGCGGATCTCATGCGCGGTCGGAAGAGACCCAGTACTTC. Translated: CASGSHARSEETQYF.

The chain joins TRBV30 to TRBJ2-5; tentatively, D is TRBD1 (5 bases). The CDR3 runs to 13 residues. Germline assignment: CDR1 GTSNPN and CDR2 SVGIG (reference sequence). V was pared by 2 bases and J by 4 bases, with 11 bases between. The CDR3 nucleotides are TGTGCCTGGAGTCCCTCAGGGATAGAGACCCAGTACTTC. As protein: CAWSPSGIETQYF.

The chain joins TRBV19 to TRBJ1-2, with TRBD1 identical over 7 bases. The CDR3 loop spans 15 amino acids. CDR1 is LNHDA and CDR2 is SQIVND in the germline V gene (reference sequence). The J segment lost 5 bases and the V segment lost 5 bases, leaving 11 bases of the junction unmatched. In nucleotides, the CDR3 is TGTGCCAGTAGTTCACGCAGGGGGGTAGAGTATGGCTACACCTTC. It yields the protein CASSSRRGVEYGYTF.

This rearrangement joins TRBV2 to TRBJ1-1; 9 bases map to TRBD1. The CDR3 consists of 14 residues. Germline V gene sequence: CDR1 SNHLY, CDR2 FYNNEI. V was clipped by 4 bases and J by 2 bases; unmatched bases: 2. Here the CDR3 DNA reads TGTGCCAGCAGTGTGGACAGGGGAAACACTGAAGCTTTCTTT. The encoded protein is CASSVDRGNTEAFF. Variable domain in full (rest from reference TRBV2 and TRBJ1-1): EPEVTQTPSHQVTQMGQEVILRCVPISNHLYFYWYRQILGQKVEFLVSFYNNEISEKSEIFDDQFSVERPDGSNFTLKIRSTKLEDSAMYFCASSVDRGNTEAFFGQGTRLTVV.

This clone has just one count. The V and J genes are TRBV7-3 and TRBJ2-3, with TRBD2 identical over 12 bases. Germline CDR1 reads SGHTA; CDR2 reads FQGTGA. J gave up 6 bases and V 1 base, and 8 bases lay outside the gene matches. The CDR3 length is 17 residues. The CDR3 nucleotides read TGTGCCAGCAGCTTAAACCCTAGCGGGAGGGAAGGGGATACGCAGTATTTT. Translating it yields CASSLNPSGREGDTQYF.

J is TRBJ2-7 and V is TRBV5-4; D gene uncertain. V shed 1 base and J shed 0 bases, with 11 bases lying between them. The CDR3 length is 15 residues. Germline assignment: CDR1 SGHNT and CDR2 YYREEE (reference sequence). The CDR3 reads CASSLRMGDSYEQYF. The CDR3 coding sequence is TGTGCCAGCAGCTTGCGGATGGGCGACTCCTACGAGCAGTACTTC.

The V gene is TRBV6-1, the J gene TRBJ2-1; D uncertain. CDR1 is MNHNS and CDR2 is SASEGT in the germline V gene. The V end lost 5 bases, the J end lost 8 bases, and 7 bases lay between the germline ends. The CDR3 loop spans 11 amino acids. CDR3 region: CASSYMYEQFF. For the CDR3, the DNA is TGTGCCAGCAGTTACATGTATGAGCAGTTCTTC.

The chain links TRBV29-1 to TRBJ2-1; TRBD2 matches at 9 bases. The CDR3 has 13 amino acids. The V gene's germline CDR1 is SQVTM and CDR2 ANQGSEA. V lost 7 bases and J lost 5; bases outside the gene matches: 6. Here the CDR3 reads CSAGLARNNEQFF. The CDR3 region has the DNA TGCAGCGCTGGACTAGCGCGAAACAATGAGCAGTTCTTC.

J is TRBJ2-7 and V is TRBV6-5, with D perhaps matching TRBD1 (5 bases). Trimming took 5 bases from V and 2 from J, leaving 10 bases between them. CDR3 length: 13 residues. Germline-derived CDR1 and CDR2 are MNHEY and SVGAGI. CDR3 loop: CASSDDSPYEQYF. CDR3 nucleotides: TGTGCCAGCAGTGACGACAGCCCCTACGAGCAGTACTTC.

In this sample, this clone turned up a few times. The rearrangement joins TRBV7-2 to TRBJ1-6; a possible D gene is TRBD1 (5 bases). CDR3 size: 14 residues. Trimming took 5 bases from V and 7 from J, leaving 12 bases between them. Germline V gene data show CDR1 as SGHTA and CDR2 as FQGNSA. The CDR3 nucleotides are TGTGCCAGCAGCCTCAGGGACGGAAATTCACCCCTCCACTTT. Translating it yields CASSLRDGNSPLHF.